This TCR beta chain was sequenced during a study of blood T cell repertoires in COVID-19. Study-wide context: T cells, B-cell-depleted T cells, or PBMCs provided the cDNA or gDNA that served as material.

Original handling: Using reference gene primer amplification, nucleated cell counts were estimated. The table came from immunoSEQ multiplex PCR; TCRdb's copy has only in-frame clones and leaves some out. The V and J calls and the clone size are those of that table, but D and trimming were determined from the DNA. The table has hundreds of thousands of clones, 87% seen once. J lost 6 bases, V lost 3 bases, and 7 bases had no gene match. The CDR3 totals 15 residues. Germline CDR1 reads KGHDR; CDR2 reads SFDVKD. The sequenced material came from peripheral blood. The sequence came from a woman aged 40 to 50 who had recovered from COVID-19. The rearrangement uses TRBV24-1 and TRBJ2-1; 7 bases map to TRBD2. In DNA form, the CDR3 reads TGTGCCACCAGTGATGGGGGAGGGCTTAGCAATGAGCAGTTCTTC. Amino acid sequence: CATSDGGGLSNEQFF.